These T cell receptor beta chains were read from a single sample in a study of blood T cell repertoires in COVID-19. Assay: immunoSEQ multiplex PCR; the TCRdb copy retains only in-frame clones and omits some. The data hold roughly 300,000 clones, with 87% observed a single time. The sequenced sample consisted of peripheral blood. The receptors come from a woman aged 45 to 65 who had recovered from COVID-19. CDR3s include the opening cysteine and the closing phenylalanine or tryptophan. D genes are given only for firm matches. Clone size appears in some rows only: once, few, many, or a class for an expanded clone.

J: TRBJ2-2
D: NA
size: few
V: TRBV7-9
CDR3: CASSLGSRVAGELFF
DNA: TGTGCCAGCAGCTTAGGTTCTAGAGTGGCCGGGGAGCTGTTTTTT

J: TRBJ1-4
D: TRBD1
size: NA
V: TRBV19
CDR3: CASSTDRGYPQTEKLFF
DNA: TGTGCCAGTAGTACCGACAGGGGGTATCCACAGACTGAAAAACTGTTTTTT

J: TRBJ1-4
D: NA
size: NA
V: TRBV19
CDR3: CASTGAPGEKLFF
DNA: TGTGCCAGTACAGGGGCGCCGGGAGAAAAACTGTTTTTT

J: TRBJ2-3
D: NA
size: NA
V: TRBV12-3/TRBV12-4
CDR3: CASSAPHTQYF
DNA: TGTGCCAGCAGTGCGCCTCATACGCAGTATTTT

J: TRBJ2-7
D: NA
size: once
V: TRBV5-4
CDR3: CASSLGQGGGEQYF
DNA: TGTGCCAGCAGCTTGGGGCAGGGAGGTGGCGAGCAGTACTTC

J: TRBJ2-7
D: TRBD2
size: NA
V: TRBV27
CDR3: CARRAGGCTGEQYF
DNA: TGTGCCCGGAGAGCGGGAGGGTGTACGGGCGAGCAGTACTTC

J: TRBJ1-1
D: TRBD1
size: once
V: TRBV6-2/TRBV6-3
CDR3: CASSNPTGGNTEAFF
DNA: TGTGCCAGCAGTAACCCGACAGGGGGCAACACTGAAGCTTTCTTT

J: TRBJ2-1
D: TRBD2
size: NA
V: TRBV15
CDR3: CATSRASGAYNEQFF
DNA: TGTGCCACCAGCAGAGCTAGCGGAGCATACAATGAGCAGTTCTTC

J: TRBJ2-5
D: TRBD1
size: NA
V: TRBV5-1
CDR3: CASSFTGVQETQYF
DNA: TGCGCCAGCAGCTTCACAGGGGTTCAAGAGACCCAGTACTTC

J: TRBJ2-1
D: NA
size: NA
V: TRBV6-6
CDR3: CASGQGYNEQFF
DNA: TGTGCCAGCGGCCAGGGCTACAATGAGCAGTTCTTC

J: TRBJ1-1
D: TRBD1
size: once
V: TRBV7-2
CDR3: CASSSTQGVEAFF
DNA: TGTGCCAGCAGCTCAACCCAGGGGGTTGAAGCTTTCTTT

J: TRBJ1-1
D: NA
size: few
V: TRBV9
CDR3: CASSVDLAEEAFF
DNA: TGTGCCAGCAGCGTAGATCTGGCGGAAGAAGCTTTCTTT

J: TRBJ2-2
D: NA
size: NA
V: TRBV4-1
CDR3: CASSQDKGPNYYTGELFF
DNA: TGCGCCAGCAGCCAAGATAAGGGGCCCAATTATTACACCGGGGAGCTGTTTTTT

J: TRBJ2-3
D: TRBD2
size: NA
V: TRBV7-2
CDR3: CASSLAPAGVSAGAQYF
DNA: TGTGCCAGCAGCTTAGCGCCAGCGGGAGTGTCCGCAGGCGCGCAGTATTTT

J: TRBJ1-1
D: TRBD1
size: NA
V: TRBV25-1
CDR3: CASRATGGWTEAFF
DNA: TGTGCCAGCAGAGCCACAGGGGGCTGGACTGAAGCTTTCTTT

J: TRBJ2-3
D: NA
size: once
V: TRBV7-7
CDR3: CASSLGAGTTDTQYF
DNA: TGTGCTAGCAGCTTAGGGGCCGGAACCACAGATACGCAGTATTTT

J: TRBJ2-7
D: NA
size: NA
V: TRBV3-1/TRBV3-2
CDR3: CASSQEGAEQYF
DNA: TGTGCCAGCAGCCAAGAAGGAGCTGAGCAGTACTTC

J: TRBJ2-5
D: NA
size: NA
V: TRBV7-2
CDR3: CASSPGRHQETQYF
DNA: TGTGCCAGCAGCCCTGGGAGGCACCAAGAGACCCAGTACTTC

J: TRBJ1-6
D: NA
size: NA
V: TRBV7-9
CDR3: CASSLYRAGQPDIHHF
DNA: TGTGCCAGCAGCTTATATCGCGCTGGGCAGCCTGACATCCACCACTTT

J: TRBJ1-4
D: NA
size: NA
V: TRBV28
CDR3: CASRSGQEKLFF
DNA: TGTGCCAGCAGGTCGGGTCAGGAAAAACTGTTTTTT

J: TRBJ2-4
D: TRBD2
size: NA
V: TRBV9
CDR3: CASSEAGVNIQYF
DNA: TGTGCCAGCAGCGAGGCGGGGGTCAACATTCAGTACTTC

J: TRBJ1-4
D: TRBD1
size: NA
V: TRBV7-2
CDR3: CASSGQGAGEKLFF
DNA: TGTGCCAGCAGCGGACAGGGGGCCGGTGAAAAACTGTTTTTT